This is a list of T cell receptor beta chains from one sample in a study of OX40 agonist ivuxolimab in advanced cancers. Here immunoSEQ multiplex PCR was the method, and the copy in TCRdb shows in-frame clones only, minus some. Of about 100,000 clones detected, approximately 90% appear once; the ten largest clones hold 0.54%. Sequenced here: CD4+ or CD8+ T cells sorted from blood, sampled in a trial of the OX40 agonist ivuxolimab. The receptor set was obtained from an adult with an advanced solid tumor such as melanoma, head and neck, liver or kidney cancer. Both conserved end residues are part of each CDR3. The D gene is left open where the match is weak. Rows give clone size only sometimes, using once, few, many, or a class for an expanded clone.

TRBJ1-2 | TRBV7-9 | NA | NA | TGTGCCAGCAGCTCTAATCTGCCTACATATGGCTACACCTTC | CASSSNLPTYGYTF
TRBJ2-2 | TRBV28 | NA | NA | TGTGCCAGCAGTTCCGTCGGAACCGGGGAGCTGTTTTTT | CASSSVGTGELFF
TRBJ2-7 | TRBV5-5 | NA | NA | TGTGCCAGCAGCTTGGGGGGTGCAGCGAGCTCCTACGAGCAGTACTTC | CASSLGGAASSYEQYF
TRBJ2-1 | TRBV28 | NA | TRBD2 | TGTGCCAGCAGTTCCGGACTAGCCGACTTTCAGAGTCAGCAGTTCTTC | CASSSGLADFQSQQFF
TRBJ2-3 | TRBV11-2 | once | TRBD2 | TGTGCCAGCAGCTTGGGACTAGGAAGCACAGATACGCAGTATTTT | CASSLGLGSTDTQYF
TRBJ1-1 | TRBV6-1 | NA | TRBD1 | TGTGCCAGCAGTGAGGGGACAGGCAACACTGAAGCTTTCTTT | CASSEGTGNTEAFF
TRBJ2-1 | TRBV29-1 | NA | TRBD2 | TGCAGCGGGGGACTAGCGGGAGTCAATGAGCAGTTCTTC | CSGGLAGVNEQFF
TRBJ2-2 | TRBV7-3 | NA | TRBD2 | TGTGCCAGCAGCCAGCCTAGCGGGAGTGGAACCGGGGAGCTGTTTTTT | CASSQPSGSGTGELFF
TRBJ2-3 | TRBV18 | NA | TRBD2 | TGTGCCAGCTCACCAGTAGCGGGAGCTGATACGCAGTATTTT | CASSPVAGADTQYF
TRBJ1-2 | TRBV7-9 | NA | NA | TGTGCCAGCACCCCTTCTGGAGGGGTAGGTGGCTACACCTTC | CASTPSGGVGGYTF
TRBJ2-3 | TRBV7-9 | once | NA | TGTGCCAGCAGCGGCCGTCCACAGGGTTTATTAGATACGCAGTATTTT | CASSGRPQGLLDTQYF
TRBJ2-5 | TRBV6-5 | NA | NA | TGTGCCAGCAGTCGCCCCGGGACTGTTCAAGAGACCCAGTACTTC | CASSRPGTVQETQYF
TRBJ2-7 | TRBV28 | NA | NA | TGTGCCAGCAGTTCCAACGCCCTCTATTACTTC | CASSSNALYYF
TRBJ1-5 | TRBV20-1 | NA | TRBD1 | TGCAGTGCCCTCAAGGGGGCATTGCCGCATTTT | CSALKGALPHF
TRBJ1-2 | TRBV30 | NA | NA | TGTGCCTGGAGTGTAATGGCCGGTGGCTACACCTTC | CAWSVMAGGYTF
TRBJ1-4 | TRBV5-1 | once | NA | TGCGCCAGCAGCTTGGGAGGGACCACAACTAATGAAAAACTGTTTTTT | CASSLGGTTTNEKLFF
TRBJ2-1 | TRBV11-2 | NA | TRBD1 | TGTGCCAGTACCCGTCGGGGACAGACCACCAATGAGCAGTTCTTC | CASTRRGQTTNEQFF
TRBJ1-5 | TRBV19 | NA | NA | TGTGCCAGTAGTTCTGGGGTAGTTACTAGAAATCAGCCCCAGCATTTT | CASSSGVVTRNQPQHF
TRBJ2-7 | TRBV11-2 | NA | NA | TGTGCCAGCAGCTTGGACTTGGGGGGCGAGCAGTACTTC | CASSLDLGGEQYF
TRBJ2-6 | TRBV27 | NA | NA | TGTGCCAGCACAAAGGCCGGGTCTGGGGCCAACGTCCTGACTTTC | CASTKAGSGANVLTF
TRBJ2-2 | TRBV4-1 | NA | NA | TGCGCCAGCAGCCAAGATCCGGGAAAAACCACCGGGGAGCTGTTTTTT | CASSQDPGKTTGELFF
TRBJ2-2 | TRBV6-6 | NA | NA | TGTGCCAGCAGTTTCCTATTCACCGGGGAGCTGTTTTTT | CASSFLFTGELFF
TRBJ1-4 | TRBV6-5 | once | NA | TGTGCCAGCAGTTACCCTCTGACGGGGGAAAAACTGTTTTTT | CASSYPLTGEKLFF
TRBJ1-5 | TRBV5-1 | NA | TRBD1 | TGCGCCAGCAGCTTGGGCTATGGGACAGTGGGGGGCAATGTTCAGCCCCAGCATTTT | CASSLGYGTVGGNVQPQHF
TRBJ1-2 | TRBV20-1 | NA | NA | TGCAGTGCTGCAGGGCTCCATGGCTACACCTTC | CSAAGLHGYTF
TRBJ2-1 | TRBV5-1 | NA | TRBD2 | TGCGCCAGCAGCTCGTCGTCCGGGACTAGAATCTACAATGAGCAGTTCTTC | CASSSSSGTRIYNEQFF
TRBJ1-3 | TRBV10-3 | NA | NA | TGTGCCATCAGAGAGCTAGGGAAAACTGGAAACACCATATATTTT | CAIRELGKTGNTIYF
TRBJ2-5 | TRBV27 | NA | NA | TGTGCCAGCAGTAGCCTACAGGGGAGGGGAGAGACCCAGTACTTC | CASSSLQGRGETQYF
TRBJ2-5 | TRBV14 | once | NA | TGTGCCAGCAGCCAAGAATTGGCGCAGGGAGTTTTTGGGATGGAGACCCAGTACTTC | CASSQELAQGVFGMETQYF
TRBJ2-7 | TRBV7-9 | NA | TRBD1 | TGTGCCAGCAGCTATCCGGGACAGGGACTTTGGGAGCAGTACTTC | CASSYPGQGLWEQYF
TRBJ1-1 | TRBV5-8 | NA | NA | TGTGCCAGCAGCTTCGACTTGAACACTGAAGCTTTCTTT | CASSFDLNTEAFF
TRBJ2-6 | TRBV6-5 | once | NA | TGTGCCAGCAGTGCCATCTCTGGGGCCAACGTCCTGACTTTC | CASSAISGANVLTF
TRBJ2-4 | TRBV15 | NA | NA | TGTGCCACCAGCAGTACCGGGGGCCTACTAGCCAAAAACATTCAGTACTTC | CATSSTGGLLAKNIQYF
TRBJ2-1 | TRBV18 | NA | TRBD2 | TGTGCCAGCTCGGGGACTAGCGGGGTAAATGAGCAGTTCTTC | CASSGTSGVNEQFF
TRBJ1-1 | TRBV19 | NA | NA | TGTGCCAGTAGGAACACTGAAGCTTTCTTT | CASRNTEAFF
TRBJ2-7 | TRBV6-1 | few | NA | TGTGCCAGCAGTGAAGGTCCCGGGTACTTC | CASSEGPGYF
TRBJ1-1 | TRBV5-4 | NA | NA | TGTGCCAGCAGCCCATACGCCACCATGAACACTGAAGCTTTCTTT | CASSPYATMNTEAFF
TRBJ2-7 | TRBV7-2 | NA | NA | TGTGCCAGCAGCCGGGACCGAAGCTCCTACGAGCAGTACTTC | CASSRDRSSYEQYF
TRBJ1-5 | TRBV2 | NA | NA | TGTGCCAGCAGTGACAGGAGCAATCAGCCCCAGCATTTT | CASSDRSNQPQHF
TRBJ2-3 | TRBV5-1 | NA | TRBD1 | TGCGCCAGCAGCTTTCCGGACAGGACGCAGTATTTT | CASSFPDRTQYF
TRBJ2-5 | TRBV5-1 | NA | TRBD1 | TGCGCCAGCAGCACAGGGGTGACCCACCAAGAGACCCAGTACTTC | CASSTGVTHQETQYF
TRBJ2-7 | TRBV4-2 | NA | TRBD1 | TGTGCCAGCAGCCAGGAAGACAGGGTCCCCTACGAGCAGTACTTC | CASSQEDRVPYEQYF
TRBJ2-3 | TRBV7-2 | NA | TRBD2 | TGTGCCAGCAGCTTAGTCGGCGGGAGGTCAGATACGCAGTATTTT | CASSLVGGRSDTQYF
TRBJ2-7 | TRBV6-1 | NA | TRBD1 | TGTGCCAGCAGGCCCGCAGGGGGCTACGAGCAGTACTTC | CASRPAGGYEQYF
TRBJ1-2 | TRBV5-4 | NA | TRBD1 | TGTGCCAGCAGCTTGGCGCAGGGGGGCGGCTACACCTTC | CASSLAQGGGYTF
TRBJ2-1 | TRBV4-2 | NA | NA | TGTGCCAGCAGCCAAGGTCGATTTAGTGCTGAGGATGAGCAGTTCTTC | CASSQGRFSAEDEQFF
TRBJ1-1 | TRBV4-1 | NA | TRBD1 | TGCGCCAGCAGCCAAGAGGGGCCAGGGGGCCCGGCTTTCTTT | CASSQEGPGGPAFF
TRBJ2-7 | TRBV27 | NA | TRBD1 | TGTGCCAGCAGTCCCAGGGGGTGGGGCTCCTACGAGCAGTACTTC | CASSPRGWGSYEQYF
TRBJ2-7 | TRBV28 | NA | NA | TGTGCCAGCACCTGGGCTGGCGGTTGGGAGCAGTACTTC | CASTWAGGWEQYF
TRBJ2-1 | TRBV19 | once | NA | TGTGCCAGTAGTATAGTAAGACAGAACAATGAGCAGTTCTTC | CASSIVRQNNEQFF
TRBJ2-5 | TRBV9 | once | NA | TGTGCCAGCAGCCCGGGACCCGAAGAGACCCAGTACTTC | CASSPGPEETQYF
TRBJ2-7 | TRBV5-4 | NA | TRBD1 | TGTGCCAGCAGCGAGGACAGGGTTGACGAGCAGTACTTC | CASSEDRVDEQYF
TRBJ2-4 | TRBV5-4 | NA | NA | TGTGCCAGTGCAAACGCGGGTGCGAAAAACATTCAGTACTTC | CASANAGAKNIQYF
TRBJ1-6 | TRBV19 | NA | NA | TGTGCCAGGAATAATTCACCCCTCCACTTT | CARNNSPLHF
TRBJ1-1 | TRBV5-6 | NA | TRBD1 | TGTGCCAGCAGCCGACAGGGAAACACTGAAGCTTTCTTT | CASSRQGNTEAFF
TRBJ2-2 | TRBV5-1 | NA | NA | TGCGCCAGCAGCTCCCTCCAGGACACCGGGGAGCTGTTTTTT | CASSSLQDTGELFF
TRBJ1-2 | TRBV18 | NA | NA | TGTGCCAGCTCATCTAGATCCGTTTCCCCAGATGGCTACACCTTC | CASSSRSVSPDGYTF